The rows below give T cell receptor beta chains drawn from one sample of a study of cytomegalovirus exposure and HLA in healthy donors. Profiled with immunoSEQ multiplex PCR; TCRdb holds only in-frame clones, not every one. The table has more than 110,000 clones, about 95% seen once. Input material: PBMCs. The receptors were sampled from a man aged 18 to 29 in good health and CMV-seropositive. The CDR3 runs from the conserved cysteine through the conserved F or W. The D gene is left open where the match is weak. Rows may omit the clone size; those that give it use once, few, many or a size class.

j_call	v_call	clone_size	d_call	cdr3_aa	cdr3_nt
TRBJ2-7	TRBV28	-	TRBD2	CASSSGLAASYEQYF	TGTGCCAGCAGTTCCGGACTAGCGGCGTCCTACGAGCAGTACTTC
TRBJ2-1	TRBV27	-	-	CASSLSGSSYNEQFF	TGTGCCAGCAGTTTAAGTGGGAGCTCCTACAATGAGCAGTTCTTC
TRBJ1-2	TRBV2	-	-	CASSDDGVGGYTF	TGTGCCAGCAGTGACGACGGGGTTGGCGGCTACACCTTC
TRBJ2-2	TRBV6-4	-	-	CASSDTNTGELFF	TGTGCCAGCAGTGATACGAACACCGGGGAGCTGTTTTTT
TRBJ2-7	TRBV4-2	-	TRBD1	CASSQDQRAGTGDGEQYF	TGTGCCAGCAGCCAAGACCAAAGAGCTGGGACAGGGGATGGCGAGCAGTACTTC
TRBJ2-1	TRBV7-2	-	-	CASSLDDRWYNEQFF	TGTGCCAGCAGCTTAGATGATAGATGGTACAATGAGCAGTTCTTC
TRBJ1-3	TRBV5-6	-	TRBD1	CASSLGQGIFLGGNTIYF	TGTGCCAGCAGCCTGGGACAGGGAATTTTTCTGGGCGGAAACACCATATATTTT
TRBJ2-1	TRBV5-1	-	TRBD1	CASSQTATGGKNEQFF	TGCGCCAGCAGCCAAACTGCGACAGGGGGGAAGAATGAGCAGTTCTTC
TRBJ2-5	TRBV13	-	TRBD2	CASSLGLAGGFETQYF	TGTGCCAGCAGCTTAGGACTAGCGGGAGGGTTTGAGACCCAGTACTTC
TRBJ1-5	TRBV27	-	-	CASSLSGLHNQPQHF	TGTGCCAGCAGTTTATCGGGACTGCACAATCAGCCCCAGCATTTT
TRBJ2-3	TRBV5-6	-	-	CASSLAGRAQYF	TGTGCCAGCAGCTTGGCAGGAAGAGCGCAGTATTTT
TRBJ1-1	TRBV9	-	-	CASSAPGFTEAFF	TGTGCCAGCAGCGCCCCGGGGTTCACTGAAGCTTTCTTT
TRBJ2-7	TRBV6-6	-	TRBD1	CASSYGGQGDDEQYF	TGTGCCAGCAGTTACGGGGGACAGGGAGATGACGAGCAGTACTTC
TRBJ2-7	TRBV5-1	-	TRBD2	CASSPRGFSYEQYF	TGCGCCAGCAGCCCGCGGGGGTTCTCCTACGAGCAGTACTTC
TRBJ2-6	TRBV28	-	-	CASSGTGANVLTF	TGTGCCAGCTCAGGGACTGGGGCCAACGTCCTGACTTTC
TRBJ2-1	TRBV27	-	-	CASSFLREASYNEQFF	TGTGCCAGCAGTTTCTTGAGAGAGGCCTCCTACAATGAGCAGTTCTTC
TRBJ1-1	TRBV11-2	-	-	CASSFSGMNTEAFF	TGTGCCAGCAGCTTTTCAGGGATGAACACTGAAGCTTTCTTT
TRBJ2-5	TRBV9	-	TRBD2	CASSGPGLAGGGETQYF	TGTGCCAGCAGCGGGCCGGGACTAGCGGGAGGCGGTGAGACCCAGTACTTC
TRBJ2-2	TRBV6-5	-	TRBD1	CASRTGDTGELFF	TGTGCCAGCCGGACAGGGGACACCGGGGAGCTGTTTTTT
TRBJ1-1	TRBV28	-	-	CASSSLEDRNTEAFF	TGTGCCAGCAGTTCCCTCGAGGACAGGAACACTGAAGCTTTCTTT
TRBJ1-5	TRBV5-6	-	TRBD1	CASSFGPTGGEDQPQHF	TGTGCCAGCAGCTTTGGCCCGACAGGGGGTGAGGATCAGCCCCAGCATTTT
TRBJ2-1	TRBV27	-	-	CASSLVGGKNNEQFF	TGTGCCAGCAGTTTGGTTGGAGGGAAGAACAATGAGCAGTTCTTC
TRBJ2-7	TRBV7-9	-	-	CASSLTGVAYEQYF	TGTGCCAGCAGCTTAACGGGAGTGGCCTACGAGCAGTACTTC
TRBJ1-5	TRBV7-2	-	-	CASGTGNNQPQHF	TGTGCCAGCGGCACAGGAAACAATCAGCCCCAGCATTTT
TRBJ2-7	TRBV13	-	-	CASSLGLRGYEQYF	TGTGCCAGCAGCTTAGGACTACGCGGCTACGAGCAGTACTTC
TRBJ1-6	TRBV13	-	TRBD1	CASSSRDRDSPLHF	TGTGCCAGCAGCTCCCGGGACAGGGACTCACCCCTCCACTTT
TRBJ1-3	TRBV5-1	-	-	CASSRDTSGNTIYF	TGCGCCAGTTCCCGGGACACCTCTGGAAACACCATATATTTT
TRBJ1-2	TRBV7-9	once	TRBD1	CASSLANVHRGNYGYTF	TGTGCCAGCAGCTTAGCTAATGTACACAGGGGGAACTATGGCTACACCTTC
TRBJ2-3	TRBV27	-	TRBD1	CASNRGPADTQYF	TGTGCCAGCAACAGGGGCCCCGCAGATACGCAGTATTTT
TRBJ2-1	TRBV5-6	-	TRBD2	CASSLGSGAYNEQFF	TGTGCCAGCAGCTTGGGTAGCGGGGCCTACAATGAGCAGTTCTTC
TRBJ1-4	TRBV15	-	-	CATSRGAGRAEKLFF	TGTGCCACCAGCAGAGGTGCGGGGAGGGCGGAAAAACTGTTTTTT
TRBJ2-3	TRBV11-2	-	TRBD1	CASSVGQGPDTQYF	TGTGCCAGCAGCGTGGGACAGGGCCCTGATACGCAGTATTTT
TRBJ1-3	TRBV28	-	-	CASSSLPRNTIYF	TGTGCCAGCAGTTCCCTCCCGAGGAACACCATATATTTT
TRBJ2-5	TRBV29-1	-	TRBD2	CSVVPGLAGGQTQYF	TGCAGCGTTGTTCCTGGACTAGCGGGGGGCCAGACCCAGTACTTC
TRBJ1-1	TRBV28	-	TRBD1	CASSFRTGGAYTEAFF	TGTGCCAGCAGTTTCAGGACAGGGGGGGCCTACACTGAAGCTTTCTTT
TRBJ2-7	TRBV5-1	-	-	CASSSGGSGPYEQYF	TGCGCCAGCAGCTCTGGGGGTAGCGGTCCCTACGAGCAGTACTTC
TRBJ1-6	TRBV2	-	-	CASRSPSSYNSPLHF	TGTGCCAGCAGATCCCCGAGCTCCTATAATTCACCCCTCCACTTT
TRBJ2-5	TRBV5-6	-	-	CASSLDLGETQYF	TGTGCCAGCAGCTTGGATCTAGGAGAGACCCAGTACTTC
TRBJ2-2	TRBV7-3	-	-	CASSPNPRGLNTGELFF	TGTGCCAGCAGCCCGAACCCCCGAGGACTCAACACCGGGGAGCTGTTTTTT
TRBJ1-6	TRBV18	-	TRBD1	CASSPPGQGLKAPLHF	TGTGCCAGCTCACCACCCGGACAGGGATTGAAGGCACCCCTCCACTTT
TRBJ2-5	TRBV28	-	TRBD2	CASSLIAGETQYF	TGTGCCAGCAGTTTAATAGCGGGAGAGACCCAGTACTTC
TRBJ1-5	TRBV28	-	-	CASSFAGRGNQPQHF	TGTGCCAGCAGTTTCGCAGGGAGGGGTAATCAGCCCCAGCATTTT
TRBJ2-5	TRBV7-3	-	-	CASSFNQGQETQYF	TGTGCCAGCAGCTTCAATCAGGGTCAAGAGACCCAGTACTTC
TRBJ2-2	TRBV7-8	-	-	CASSLQSPGELFF	TGTGCCAGCAGCCTACAGTCTCCCGGGGAGCTGTTTTTT
TRBJ2-3	TRBV27	-	-	CASSLGGRGGMTDTQYF	TGTGCCAGCAGTTTAGGGGGCCGGGGAGGGATGACAGATACGCAGTATTTT
TRBJ2-7	TRBV27	-	TRBD1	CASSILGTAAYEQYF	TGTGCCAGCAGTATACTTGGGACAGCCGCCTACGAGCAGTACTTC
TRBJ2-2	TRBV10-3	-	TRBD1	CAITSDRSGGELFF	TGTGCCATCACTTCGGACAGGTCGGGCGGGGAGCTGTTTTTT
TRBJ2-3	TRBV27	-	-	CASRIQWASDTQYF	TGTGCCAGCAGGATACAGTGGGCGTCAGATACGCAGTATTTT
TRBJ2-7	TRBV5-1	-	TRBD2	CASSPRDGRVDEQYF	TGCGCCAGCAGCCCCAGGGACGGGAGGGTGGACGAGCAGTACTTC
TRBJ2-1	TRBV2	-	-	CASSGLEDGEQFF	TGTGCCAGCAGTGGGTTAGAGGATGGTGAGCAGTTCTTC
TRBJ2-1	TRBV5-5	-	-	CASSFFPYNEQFF	TGTGCCAGCAGCTTTTTTCCATACAATGAGCAGTTCTTC
TRBJ2-1	TRBV27	-	TRBD2	CASSLRGIVLAGDPTRDEQFF	TGTGCCAGCAGTTTAAGAGGAATTGTACTAGCGGGGGATCCTACTAGGGATGAGCAGTTCTTC